One and the same sample provided the 17 T cell receptor beta chains below, sequenced in a study of blood T cell repertoires in COVID-19. The data were produced by immunoSEQ multiplex PCR, yet TCRdb's version contains in-frame clones alone and is incomplete. The sample consists of some 250,000 clones, around three quarters of them appearing once. Sequencing was done on a sample of peripheral blood. The source of these receptors is a woman older than 75 with acute or convalescent COVID-19.

V is TRBV7-2 and J is TRBJ1-2; D remains unclear. V was cut by 3 bases and J by 4 bases, with 12 bases left in between. This CDR3 has 14 residues. Germline V lookup: CDR1 SGHTA, CDR2 FQGNSA. This CDR3 is CASSFVVFSYGYTF. The DNA for the CDR3 is TGTGCCAGCAGCTTCGTCGTCTTTAGCTATGGCTACACCTTC. The whole variable domain, filled in from reference TRBV7-2 and TRBJ1-2, reads GAGVSQSPSNKVTEKGKDVELRCDPISGHTALYWYRQSLGQGLEFLIYFQGNSAPDKSGLPSDRFSAERTGGSVSTLTIQRTQQEDSAVYLCASSFVVFSYGYTFGSGTRLTVV.

This rearrangement joins TRBV6-4 to TRBJ2-2; the D gene is possibly TRBD2 (5 bases). The CDR3 contains 16 residues. CDR1 and CDR2 from the germline V gene are MRHNA and SNTAGT. Trimming shortened V by 8 bases and J by 4 bases, and 20 bases separated the two germline ends. The CDR3 DNA sequence: TGTGCCAGCGCTCCGGAAGGGAGCTGGGGCACCGGGGAGCTGTTTTTT. It encodes CASAPEGSWGTGELFF.

This sequence joins TRBV5-6 and TRBJ1-6, with 7 bases lining up with TRBD1. V dropped 4 bases and J dropped 8; count of bases not matched to a gene: 9. Germline CDR1 SGHDT, CDR2 YYEEEE. The CDR3 loop spans 15 amino acids. Written as DNA, the CDR3 is TGTGCCAGCAGCGCCTACAGGGGATTGTATTCACCCCTCCACTTT. This codes for CASSAYRGLYSPLHF.

The CDR3 sequence: CASSKTGTGNTIYF. The CDR3 nucleotides read TGTGCCAGCAGTAAGACAGGGACTGGAAACACCATATATTTT. This chain connects TRBV28 to TRBJ1-3; 7 nucleotides line up with TRBD1. This CDR3 comprises 14 residues. The germline CDR1 and CDR2 sequences are MDHEN and SYDVKM. V shed 5 bases, J shed 2 bases, and the junction held 3 bases outside the gene matches.

This chain links TRBV18 with TRBJ1-2; D remains unclear. Trimming shortened V by 3 bases and J by 3 bases, and 8 bases separated the two germline ends. Germline V CDR1 and CDR2: KGHSH, LQKENI. This CDR3 has 13 amino acids. DNA for the CDR3: TGTGCCAGCTCACCTCAGGCTGACTATGGCTACACCTTC. This translates into CASSPQADYGYTF.

This clone has only a few counts. This rearrangement joins TRBV14 to TRBJ2-2; D gene uncertain. Germline CDR1 and CDR2: SGHDN and FVKESK. V shed 3 bases and J shed 3 bases, with 17 bases lying between them. The length of the CDR3 is 17 residues. Here the CDR3 reads CASSHGLNTIDTGELFF. For the CDR3, the DNA is TGTGCCAGCAGCCACGGTCTGAATACCATCGACACCGGGGAGCTGTTTTTT. The complete variable domain, with remaining parts taken from reference TRBV14 and TRBJ2-2, reads EAGVTQFPSHSVIEKGQTVTLRCDPISGHDNLYWYRRVMGKEIKFLLHFVKESKQDESGMPNNRFLAERTGGTYSTLKVQPAELEDSGVYFCASSHGLNTIDTGELFFGEGSRLTVL.

The V call is TRBV7-9, the J call TRBJ2-5; tentatively, D is TRBD1 (5 bases). The germline gives CDR1 SEHNR, CDR2 FQNEAQ (reference sequence). The CDR3 is 15 amino acids. Between the trimmed V and J ends, which lost 2 bases and 4 bases, there was a span of 14 bases. CDR3 sequence reads: CASSLRTSRSETQYF. The CDR3 DNA reads TGTGCCAGCAGCTTAAGGACATCCAGGTCAGAGACCCAGTACTTC.

This clone came up a few times. The rearrangement links TRBV19 to TRBJ2-2, with D perhaps matching TRBD2 (5 bases). V was clipped by 1 base and J by 1 base, with 10 bases between them. The germline V gene has CDR1 LNHDA and CDR2 SQIVND (reference sequence). The CDR3 is 16 residues long. CDR3 residues: CASSIARALNTGELFF. Here the CDR3 DNA reads TGTGCCAGTAGTATAGCGAGGGCATTGAACACCGGGGAGCTGTTTTTT.

The J gene is TRBJ1-1, the V gene TRBV21-1. TRBV21-1 is deemed a pseudogene. The CDR3 length is 12 residues. For the CDR3, the DNA is TGTGCCAGCAGCAAAGCGAGCACTGAAGCTTTCTTT. As protein: CASSKASTEAFF.

V gene TRBV7-2 combines with J gene TRBJ2-2, with D possibly TRBD1 on 6 matching bases. The germline V gene encodes CDR1 SGHTA and CDR2 FQGNSA. The CDR3 contains 17 residues. The V end was cut by 6 bases, the J end by 3 bases, with 20 bases between. CDR3 in amino acids: CASSFRRRQAYTGELFF. In DNA, the CDR3 is TGTGCCAGCAGTTTCCGAAGACGACAGGCTTACACCGGGGAGCTGTTTTTT.

The CDR3 coding sequence is TGTGCCAGCAGTCGTCGACAGACCGCAACTAATGAAAAACTGTTTTTT. Translated: CASSRRQTATNEKLFF. The V and J genes are TRBV6-2 or TRBV6-3 and TRBJ1-4; D might be TRBD1 (5 bases). CDR3 size: 16 residues. The V and J ends lost 5 bases and 0 bases respectively, with 13 bases between them. Looked up from germline, CDR1 is MNHEY and CDR2 is SVGEGT.

The genes are TRBV29-1 and TRBJ1-5; D is uncertain. The CDR3 totals 13 residues. Trimming cost V 5 bases and J 0 bases, with 8 bases left between them. Germline CDR1 SQVTM, CDR2 ANQGSEA. CDR3 DNA sequence: TGCAGCGTTTCAACATATAGCAATCAGCCCCAGCATTTT. It is translated as CSVSTYSNQPQHF.

The rearrangement links TRBV11-2 to TRBJ2-3, with 8 bases aligning to TRBD2. V shed 5 bases, J shed 4 bases, and the junction held 5 bases outside the gene matches. The CDR3 runs to 14 residues. From germline, CDR1 is SGHAT and CDR2 FQNNGV. CDR3 in amino acids: CASSPGRESDTQYF. CDR3 in DNA: TGTGCCAGCAGCCCCGGGAGGGAATCAGATACGCAGTATTTT. Full variable domain (rest looked up from reference TRBV11-2 and TRBJ2-3): EAGVAQSPRYKIIEKRQSVAFWCNPISGHATLYWYQQILGQGPKLLIQFQNNGVVDDSQLPKDRFSAERLKGVDSTLKIQPAKLEDSAVYLCASSPGRESDTQYFGPGTRLTVL.

The genes are TRBV2 and TRBJ2-3, with 7 bases aligning to TRBD2. The V and J ends lost 8 bases and 1 base, in that order; junction bases with no gene match: 9. The CDR3 has 15 amino acids. Looked up from germline, CDR1 is SNHLY and CDR2 is FYNNEI. The CDR3 nucleotides are TGTGCCAGCGCCCTAAACGGACTAGGCACAGATACGCAGTATTTT. It encodes CASALNGLGTDTQYF.

The chain carries TRBV18 and TRBJ1-1, with D unresolved. The CDR3 length is 14 residues. Germline V gives CDR1 KGHSH, CDR2 LQKENI. The germline V and J ends were trimmed by 6 bases and 5 bases, with 16 bases remaining between them. CDR3 DNA sequence: TGTGCCAGCTCCCCGACTGAGGGAGAGACTGAAGCTTTCTTT. It codes for CASSPTEGETEAFF.

This clone was seen only once. The chain combines TRBV3-1 (or the pseudogene TRBV3-2) with TRBJ1-1; 9 positions match TRBD1. V lost 3 bases and J lost 7; bases outside the gene matches: 9. Germline CDR1 reads LGHDT; CDR2 reads YNNKEL (reference sequence). The CDR3 covers 15 residues. The CDR3: CASSQDRGAALEAFF. CDR3 bases: TGTGCCAGCAGCCAGGACAGGGGAGCCGCTCTTGAAGCTTTCTTT.

V gene TRBV19 combines with J gene TRBJ2-2; D is possibly TRBD1 (6 bases). The CDR3 loop spans 15 amino acids. Trimming cost V 5 bases and J 3 bases, with 13 bases left between them. CDR1 is LNHDA and CDR2 is SQIVND in the germline V gene (reference sequence). The CDR3 loop reads CASSYGNRDTGELFF. CDR3 nucleotide sequence: TGTGCCAGTAGTTATGGGAACAGGGACACCGGGGAGCTGTTTTTT.